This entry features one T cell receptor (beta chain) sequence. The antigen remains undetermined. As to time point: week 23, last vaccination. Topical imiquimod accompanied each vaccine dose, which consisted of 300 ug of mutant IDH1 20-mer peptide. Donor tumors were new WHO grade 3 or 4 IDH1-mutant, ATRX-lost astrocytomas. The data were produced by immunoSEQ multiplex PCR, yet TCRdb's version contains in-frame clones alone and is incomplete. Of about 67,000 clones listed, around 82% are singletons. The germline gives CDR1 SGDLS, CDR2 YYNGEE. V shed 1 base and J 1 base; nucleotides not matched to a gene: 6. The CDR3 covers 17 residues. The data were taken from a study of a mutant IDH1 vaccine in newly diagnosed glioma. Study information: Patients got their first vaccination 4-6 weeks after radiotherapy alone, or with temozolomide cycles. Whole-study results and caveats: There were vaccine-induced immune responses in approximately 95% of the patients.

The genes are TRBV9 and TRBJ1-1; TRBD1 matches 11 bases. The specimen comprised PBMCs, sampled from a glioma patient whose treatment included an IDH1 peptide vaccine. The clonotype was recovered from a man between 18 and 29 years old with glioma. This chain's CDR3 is CASSVSGTGGPNTEAFF. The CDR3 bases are TGTGCCAGCAGCGTATCCGGGACAGGGGGACCGAACACTGAAGCTTTCTTT.